The 5 T cell receptor beta chains presented below share a single source sample, sequenced in a study of spatial heterogeneity in lung cancer. Described time point: sample taken at primary tumor resection. Extraction of whole RNA from tumor, nontumor lung or frozen PBMC preceded unsorted sequencing. TCRdb ran MiXCR on the 5' RACE reads and lists one entry per CDR3 protein. The profile shows more than 35,000 distinct CDR3 sequences, 4% to 6% of them singletons. The sequenced sample was PBMCs, obtained at surgery. These receptor sequences come from a female donor with early-stage non-small cell lung cancer.

This clonotype came up a few times. V and J are TRBV19 and TRBJ2-6; maybe TRBD1 (6 bases). V was cut by 8 bases and J by 0 bases, with 14 bases left in between. This CDR3 has 16 residues. Germline lookup yields CDR1 LNHDA and CDR2 SQIVND (reference sequence). For the CDR3, the DNA is TGTGCCAGTGGACAGACAGTTAGCTCTGGGGCCAACGTCCTGACTTTC. Translating it yields CASGQTVSSGANVLTF.

This chain links TRBV11-2 with TRBJ1-2, with D perhaps TRBD1 (5 bases). From germline, CDR1 is SGHAT and CDR2 FQNNGV. The V and J ends lost 3 bases and 4 bases respectively, with 9 bases between them. The CDR3 loop spans 13 amino acids. CDR3 coding DNA: TGTGCCAGCAGCTTGGAGGGACCCTATGGCTACACCTTC. It encodes CASSLEGPYGYTF.

This clonotype has ten or more counts. V and J are TRBV20-1 and TRBJ2-1; a weak D match, TRBD2 (5 bases). The V end was cut by 3 bases, the J end by 0 bases, with 9 bases between. Germline CDR1 DFQATT, CDR2 SNEGSKA (reference sequence). The CDR3 contains 14 residues. CDR3 nucleotides: TGCAGTGCTAGCGAGGGTTCCTCCTACAATGAGCAGTTCTTC. Translated, it gives CSASEGSSYNEQFF.

Worth noting for this clonotype: Its ends do not fully match the called genes, so a read error is possible. CDR3 amino acids: CASSSELAGGTLLF. CDR3 nucleotides: TGTGCCAGCAGTTCCGAACTAGCGGGGGGGACCTTACTCTTC. The J gene is TRBJ2-1, the V gene TRBV27; TRBD2 matches at 13 bases. Germline assignment: CDR1 MNHEY and CDR2 SMNVEV (reference sequence). The CDR3 is made up of 14 amino acids.

This clonotype has a count of ten or more. This chain joins TRBV20-1 and TRBJ1-1; 8 bases align to TRBD1. Germline assignment: CDR1 DFQATT and CDR2 SNEGSKA (reference sequence). The CDR3 runs to 15 residues. J gave up 5 bases and V 2 bases, and 10 bases lay outside the gene matches. DNA of the CDR3: TGCAGTGCTAGACGGGCGAGTACAGGGGGAACTGAAGCTTTCTTT. Its protein is CSARRASTGGTEAFF.